The T cell receptor (beta chain) described here comes from a study of T cell responses to AZD1222 COVID-19 vaccine. On the study more broadly: Analyses pooled second doses at about 4 or about 12 weeks. Study outcomes and limitations: Among those given AZD1222, only six or seven were seropositive at baseline. Regions left unmutated in variants are reportedly the target of nearly half of spike-specific TCRs.

This clone is a singleton in its sample. Its antigen is currently unknown. Germline V gives CDR1 LGHNA, CDR2 YNFKEQ. The CDR3 totals 15 residues. V lost 0 bases and J lost 4, with 12 bases in between. Using immunoSEQ multiplex PCR, the repertoire was profiled, and TCRdb retains in-frame clones only, with some absent. The table has around 150,000 clones, approximately 89% seen once. The sequences come from peripheral blood, collected on day 0 of AZD1222 vaccination. The J gene is TRBJ1-1, the V gene TRBV4-2; perhaps TRBD1 as D (5 bases). The TCR sequence derives from an adult in good health. CDR3 loop: CASSQEVQGGTEAFF. CDR3 in DNA: TGTGCCAGCAGCCAAGAGGTTCAGGGCGGCACTGAAGCTTTCTTT.